One and the same sample provided the 16 T cell receptor beta chains below, sequenced in a study of Tregs in tolerant kidney transplant recipients. Using immunoSEQ multiplex PCR, the repertoire was profiled, and TCRdb retains in-frame clones only, with some absent. The table lists about 110,000 clones, 85% to 90% of them singletons. The material sequenced was CD4+ T cells from blood, taken before the transplant. Receptor source: a human donor who received a combined kidney and bone marrow transplant.

This clone was observed once. V is TRBV4-1 and J is TRBJ2-5; TRBD1 might be the D (5 bases). V lost 1 base, J lost 4 bases, and 19 bases lay in between. This CDR3 contains 17 residues. The germline V gene has CDR1 MGHRA and CDR2 YSYEKL. The CDR3 spells CASSQVRGLPRLETQYF. Written as DNA, the CDR3 is TGCGCCAGCAGCCAAGTAAGGGGCCTTCCACGGCTAGAGACCCAGTACTTC.

The chain couples TRBV2 to TRBJ1-1, with TRBD1 identical over 7 bases. V shed 7 bases, J shed 2 bases, and the junction held 13 bases outside the gene matches. Germline loops: CDR1 SNHLY, CDR2 FYNNEI. The CDR3 loop spans 16 amino acids. CDR3 sequence: CASNMNPDRFNTEAFF. The CDR3 DNA follows: TGTGCCAGCAACATGAATCCGGACAGGTTTAACACTGAAGCTTTCTTT.

This clone has more than one count but fewer than ten. The V gene is TRBV2, the J gene TRBJ1-2, with a weak D call TRBD1 (5 bases). In germline, CDR1 is SNHLY, CDR2 FYNNEI. The V gene lost 7 bases and the J gene lost 6 bases, with 12 bases spanning the gap. This CDR3 region has 12 residues. The CDR3 protein is CASIPDRNGYTF. As DNA, the CDR3 is TGTGCCAGCATTCCAGACAGAAATGGCTACACCTTC.

The chain links TRBV5-6 to TRBJ1-4; 8 bases map to TRBD1. Trimming cost V 4 bases and J 7 bases; bases outside gene matches: 6. The germline gives CDR1 SGHDT, CDR2 YYEEEE. The CDR3 extends over 14 amino acids. DNA for the CDR3: TGTGCCAGCAGCGATTACAGGGGGACTGAAAAACTGTTTTTT. Translating gives CASSDYRGTEKLFF.

The chain recombines TRBV6-5 with TRBJ2-1; 10 nucleotides match TRBD2. The CDR3 totals 15 residues. Germline-derived CDR1 and CDR2 are MNHEY and SVGAGI. The V and J ends lost 2 bases and 8 bases, in that order; junction bases with no gene match: 6. CDR3 sequence: CASSYASGSLYEQFF. Here the CDR3 DNA reads TGTGCCAGCAGTTACGCTAGCGGGAGCCTCTATGAGCAGTTCTTC.

This clone came up a few times. The V gene is TRBV7-2, the J gene TRBJ2-5, with TRBD2 identical over 10 bases. This CDR3 is 15 amino acids long. CDR1 is SGHTA, CDR2 FQGNSA, per germline. With V trimmed by 10 bases and J by 1 base, 9 bases remained unmatched. CDR3 DNA: TGTGCCACCGGGGCTAGCGGGGGCACCCAAGAGACCCAGTACTTC. Its translation: CATGASGGTQETQYF. Supplemented by reference TRBV7-2 and TRBJ2-5, the full variable domain reads GAGVSQSPSNKVTEKGKDVELRCDPISGHTALYWYRQSLGQGLEFLIYFQGNSAPDKSGLPSDRFSAERTGGSVSTLTIQRTQQEDSAVYLCATGASGGTQETQYFGPGTRLLVL.

V is TRBV28 and J is TRBJ1-4, with 8 bases identical to TRBD1. J lost 6 bases, V lost 4 bases, and 7 bases had no gene match. This CDR3 has 15 amino acids. Germline V gene lookup returns CDR1 MDHEN and CDR2 SYDVKM. For the CDR3, the DNA is TGTGCCAGCAGTTCTCAGGGGGCGAAAGATGAAAAACTGTTTTTT. Protein product: CASSSQGAKDEKLFF.

The chain couples TRBV2 to TRBJ1-2, with a possible D match to TRBD1 (6 bases). The length of the CDR3 is 13 residues. The ends were cut back, 6 bases at V and 4 bases at J, with 12 bases in the middle. CDR1 and CDR2 from the germline V gene are SNHLY and FYNNEI. The CDR3 loop reads CASSRGGSYGYTF. CDR3 bases: TGTGCCAGCAGCAGGGGTGGGAGCTATGGCTACACCTTC.

The rearrangement joins TRBV28 to TRBJ2-1, with D perhaps matching TRBD2 (5 bases). The length of the CDR3 is 13 residues. Trimming took 5 bases from V and 6 from J, leaving 11 bases between them. Germline loops: CDR1 MDHEN, CDR2 SYDVKM. The CDR3 loop reads CASSGGVFNEQFF. The CDR3 bases are TGTGCCAGCAGTGGAGGCGTCTTCAATGAGCAGTTCTTC.

The chain couples TRBV19 to TRBJ2-1; 9 nucleotides line up with TRBD2. Losses at the gene ends were 3 bases for V and 4 bases for J; bases not matched to a gene: 7. The CDR3 is made up of 16 amino acids. Germline assignment: CDR1 LNHDA and CDR2 SQIVND (reference sequence). The CDR3 DNA sequence: TGTGCCAGTAGTATTTATCTAGCGGGACCTTACAATGAGCAGTTCTTC. Translated, it gives CASSIYLAGPYNEQFF. The full variable domain, with the rest looked up from reference TRBV19 and TRBJ2-1, is DGGITQSPKYLFRKEGQNVTLSCEQNLNHDAMYWYRQDPGQGLRLIYYSQIVNDFQKGDIAEGYSVSREKKESFPLTVTSAQKNPTAFYLCASSIYLAGPYNEQFFGPGTRLTVL.

V is TRBV7-8 and J is TRBJ1-1, with TRBD1 identical over 7 bases. CDR1 and CDR2 from the germline V gene are SGHVS and FQNEAQ. The CDR3 spans 14 residues. V gave up 6 bases and J gave up 7 bases; unmatched junction bases: 11. In DNA, the CDR3 is TGTGCCAGCAGACCCTACAGGGGTAGGAGTGAAGCTTTCTTT. As protein: CASRPYRGRSEAFF.

V is TRBV5-1 and J is TRBJ2-2; tentatively, D is TRBD1 (6 bases). There are 16 residues in the CDR3. Trimming took 5 bases from V and 2 from J, leaving 16 bases between them. From germline, CDR1 is SGHRS and CDR2 YFSETQ. CDR3 bases: TGCGCCAGCAGATCTTCCGGGACACCAAACACCGGGGAGCTGTTTTTT. This codes for CASRSSGTPNTGELFF.

The chain uses TRBV30 and TRBJ2-5; 10 bases line up with TRBD2. The CDR3 length is 21 residues. Trimming cost V 4 bases and J 7 bases; bases outside gene matches: 30. The germline gives CDR1 GTSNPN, CDR2 SVGIG (reference sequence). As DNA, the CDR3 is TGTGCCTGGAACCACTTGAGGGGCAGGCTACCTAGCGGGAGTACCCCAGGGACCCAGTACTTC. Protein sequence: CAWNHLRGRLPSGSTPGTQYF. The full variable domain, completed using reference TRBV30 and TRBJ2-5, is SQTIHQWPATLVQPVGSPLSLECTVEGTSNPNLYWYRQAAGRGLQLLFYSVGIGQISSEVPQNLSASRPQDRQFILSSKKLLLSDSGFYLCAWNHLRGRLPSGSTPGTQYFGPGTRLLVL.

The chain employs TRBV7-2 and TRBJ1-5; TRBD1 might be the D (5 bases). The CDR3 covers 13 residues. Between the trimmed V and J ends, which lost 4 bases and 7 bases, there was a span of 11 bases. Germline V gene data show CDR1 as SGHTA and CDR2 as FQGNSA. CDR3 amino acids: CASSSDTIQPQHF. The CDR3, as DNA: TGTGCCAGCAGCTCGGACACCATACAGCCCCAGCATTTT. Supplemented by reference TRBV7-2 and TRBJ1-5, the full variable domain reads GAGVSQSPSNKVTEKGKDVELRCDPISGHTALYWYRQSLGQGLEFLIYFQGNSAPDKSGLPSDRFSAERTGGSVSTLTIQRTQQEDSAVYLCASSSDTIQPQHFGDGTRLSIL.

The chain uses TRBV5-1 and TRBJ2-7; 9 nucleotides align to TRBD1. This CDR3 region has 16 residues. Germline trimming cut 0 bases from V and 2 bases from J; bases unmatched to any gene: 6. Per germline, CDR1 SGHRS and CDR2 YFSETQ. The CDR3 here is CASSLGDRGGAYEQYF. For the CDR3, the DNA is TGCGCCAGCAGCTTGGGAGACAGGGGGGGAGCCTACGAGCAGTACTTC.

The CDR3 sequence: CASSRAPGFNRENTEAFF. CDR3 DNA: TGCGCCAGCAGCCGGGCCCCGGGGTTCAACCGCGAGAACACTGAAGCTTTCTTT. This chain links TRBV5-1 with TRBJ1-1; D not certain. V dropped 4 bases and J dropped 1 base, with 23 bases sitting between them. CDR3 length: 18 amino acids. CDR1 and CDR2 (germline): SGHRS, YFSETQ.